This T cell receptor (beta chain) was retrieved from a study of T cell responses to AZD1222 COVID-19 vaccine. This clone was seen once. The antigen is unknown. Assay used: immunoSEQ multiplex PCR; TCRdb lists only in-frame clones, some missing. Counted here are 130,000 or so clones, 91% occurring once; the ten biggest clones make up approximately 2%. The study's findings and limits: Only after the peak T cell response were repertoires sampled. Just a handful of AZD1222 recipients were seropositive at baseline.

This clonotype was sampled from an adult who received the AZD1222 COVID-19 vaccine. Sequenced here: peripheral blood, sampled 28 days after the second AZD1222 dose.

CDR3 sequence reads: CAWSRLDHQPQHF. DNA of the CDR3: TGTGCCTGGAGTCGACTGGACCATCAGCCCCAGCATTTT. The rearrangement uses TRBV30 and TRBJ1-5; the D is unclear. Germline V gene data show CDR1 as GTSNPN and CDR2 as SVGIG (reference sequence). V was cut by 2 bases and J by 5 bases, with 10 bases left in between. This CDR3 is built from 13 residues. Using reference TRBV30 and TRBJ1-5 for the parts outside the CDR3, the full variable domain is SQTIHQWPATLVQPVGSPLSLECTVEGTSNPNLYWYRQAAGRGLQLLFYSVGIGQISSEVPQNLSASRPQDRQFILSSKKLLLSDSGFYLCAWSRLDHQPQHFGDGTRLSIL.